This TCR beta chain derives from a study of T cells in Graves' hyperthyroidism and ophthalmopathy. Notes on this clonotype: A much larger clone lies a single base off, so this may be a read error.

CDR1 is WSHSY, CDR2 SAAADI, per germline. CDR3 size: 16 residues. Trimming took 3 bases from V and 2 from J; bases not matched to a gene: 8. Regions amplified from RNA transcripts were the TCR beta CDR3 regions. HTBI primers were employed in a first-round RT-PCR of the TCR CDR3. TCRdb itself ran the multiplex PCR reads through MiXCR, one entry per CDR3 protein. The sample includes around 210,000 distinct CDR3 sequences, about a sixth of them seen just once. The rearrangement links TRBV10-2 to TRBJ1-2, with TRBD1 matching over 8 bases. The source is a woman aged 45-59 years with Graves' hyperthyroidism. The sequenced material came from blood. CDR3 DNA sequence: TGCGCCAGCAGTGAAACGTGGACAGGGATGAACTATGGCTACACCTTC. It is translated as CASSETWTGMNYGYTF.